The 18 T cell receptor beta chains below come from one sample, sequenced in a study of cytomegalovirus exposure and HLA in healthy donors. Primers: 60 Vbeta forward and 13 Jbeta reverse. TCRdb keeps only in-frame clones here, not all; method: immunoSEQ multiplex PCR. Of about 160,000 clones listed, around four fifths are singletons. Sequenced material: PBMCs. These receptors were collected from a young man in good health and CMV-seronegative.

The genes are TRBV4-1 and TRBJ2-1, with D hard to call. Trimming removed 1 base at V and 10 bases at J, with 8 bases between. In germline, CDR1 is MGHRA, CDR2 YSYEKL. The CDR3 consists of 12 residues. For the CDR3, the DNA is TGCGCCAGCAGCCAAGGCTCCAGGGAGCAGTTCTTC. Translation gives CASSQGSREQFF.

This clone was found a few times. This rearrangement joins TRBV5-6 to TRBJ2-1; a weak D match, TRBD1 (6 bases). The CDR3 has 12 residues. Per germline, CDR1 SGHDT and CDR2 YYEEEE. V shed 0 bases and J shed 9 bases, with 7 bases lying between them. The CDR3 region is CASSLGGGEQFF. CDR3 bases: TGTGCCAGCAGCTTGGGAGGGGGTGAGCAGTTCTTC.

V gene TRBV5-6 combines with J gene TRBJ2-3; 8 bases agree with TRBD1. V shed 3 bases, J shed 8 bases, and the junction held 2 bases outside the gene matches. The CDR3 extends over 12 amino acids. Per germline, CDR1 SGHDT and CDR2 YYEEEE. CDR3: CASSYDRGTQYF. CDR3 coding DNA: TGTGCCAGCAGCTACGACAGGGGTACGCAGTATTTT.

The chain recombines TRBV5-4 with TRBJ2-7; 9 bases map to TRBD2. V shed 4 bases, J shed 0 bases, and the junction held 5 bases outside the gene matches. Per germline, CDR1 SGHNT and CDR2 YYREEE (reference sequence). The CDR3 has 15 amino acids. CDR3 in DNA: TGTGCCAGCAGCCGACTAGCGGAGAGCTCCTACGAGCAGTACTTC. Amino acid sequence: CASSRLAESSYEQYF.

The chain has TRBV27 and TRBJ1-6; maybe TRBD1 (6 bases). Deletions cut 6 bases from V and 14 bases from J, with 17 bases between. The CDR3 covers 13 residues. Germline V gene sequence: CDR1 MNHEY, CDR2 SMNVEV (reference sequence). The CDR3 here is CASSSTQGRALHF. DNA for the CDR3: TGTGCCAGCAGCTCAACACAGGGTAGGGCCCTCCACTTT.

This chain links TRBV7-8 with TRBJ2-7; no definite D call. Germline CDR1 is SGHVS and CDR2 is FQNEAQ. Trimming took 1 base from V and 1 from J, leaving 5 bases between them. The CDR3 runs 13 residues. CDR3 region: CASSLVRSYEQYF. In DNA form, the CDR3 reads TGTGCCAGCAGCTTAGTCCGGTCCTACGAGCAGTACTTC.

The chain employs TRBV6-1 and TRBJ1-6; no definite D call. CDR3 length: 15 residues. Trimming removed 2 bases from V and 0 bases from J, with 5 bases in between. Looked up from germline, CDR1 is MNHNS and CDR2 is SASEGT. The CDR3 DNA sequence: TGTGCCAGCAGTGAATCGCGCTCCTATAATTCACCCCTCCACTTT. Translation gives CASSESRSYNSPLHF.

V and J are TRBV9 and TRBJ2-2; D is undetermined. Germline V gives CDR1 SGDLS, CDR2 YYNGEE. This CDR3 contains 14 residues. V was shortened by 4 bases and J by 0 bases, with 7 bases between the two germline ends. CDR3 protein: CASSPSANTGELFF. The CDR3 DNA is TGTGCCAGCAGCCCTTCCGCGAACACCGGGGAGCTGTTTTTT.

The chain recombines TRBV15 with TRBJ1-5, with TRBD1 matching over 7 bases. The CDR3 length is 18 residues. Germline lookup yields CDR1 LNHNV and CDR2 YYDKDF (reference sequence). V dropped 5 bases and J dropped 5; count of bases not matched to a gene: 18. CDR3 DNA sequence: TGTGCCACCAGCGCGGGGTGGCTCCGGGACAGAGCAGATCAGCCCCAGCATTTT. It encodes CATSAGWLRDRADQPQHF.

The rearrangement uses TRBV4-3 and TRBJ2-5, with D possibly matching TRBD1 (5 bases). Germline V gene sequence: CDR1 LGHNA, CDR2 YSLEER. V was pared by 0 bases and J by 5 bases, with 13 bases between. This CDR3 comprises 15 residues. The CDR3 spells CASSQDPGPRETQYF. In DNA form, the CDR3 reads TGCGCCAGCAGCCAAGATCCAGGGCCGCGGGAGACCCAGTACTTC.

This chain connects TRBV28 to TRBJ2-7; TRBD2 is a possible D gene (6 bases). Trimming cost V 3 bases and J 2 bases, with 8 bases left between them. The CDR3 has 13 amino acids. Germline lookup yields CDR1 MDHEN and CDR2 SYDVKM. The CDR3 sequence: CASSFSGAYEQYF. CDR3 bases: TGTGCCAGCAGTTTTTCGGGGGCCTACGAGCAGTACTTC. Drawing the rest from reference TRBV28 and TRBJ2-7, the complete variable domain is DVKVTQSSRYLVKRTGEKVFLECVQDMDHENMFWYRQDPGLGLRLIYFSYDVKMKEKGDIPEGYSVSREKKERFSLILESASTNQTSMYLCASSFSGAYEQYFGPGTRLTVT.

This clone was counted a few times. The genes are TRBV28 and TRBJ1-3, with 9 bases matching TRBD1. This CDR3 spans 20 amino acids. Germline V gene lookup returns CDR1 MDHEN and CDR2 SYDVKM. With 7 bases clipped from V and 1 base from J, the junction kept 20 bases outside the gene matches. The CDR3 DNA follows: TGTGCCAGCACCTTACCGGGACAGGGTTCGTATAGAAGATCTGGAAACACCATATATTTT. Protein product: CASTLPGQGSYRRSGNTIYF.

The chain combines TRBV5-4 with TRBJ2-7; D uncertain. Germline CDR1 is SGHNT and CDR2 is YYREEE (reference sequence). The V gene lost 3 bases and the J gene lost 0 bases, with 7 bases spanning the gap. The CDR3 sequence is 13 residues long. CDR3 sequence reads: CASSSDFSYEQYF. The CDR3 bases are TGTGCCAGCAGCTCCGACTTCTCCTACGAGCAGTACTTC.

The chain joins TRBV6-4 to TRBJ2-3; D might be TRBD2 (5 bases). Trimming stripped 6 bases from V and 5 bases from J, with 15 bases between. CDR1 is MRHNA and CDR2 is SNTAGT in the germline V gene. The CDR3 has 14 residues. CDR3 in amino acids: CASSFGSEGDTQYF. In DNA, the CDR3 is TGTGCCAGCAGCTTTGGGAGTGAGGGAGATACGCAGTATTTT.

The rearrangement joins TRBV7-2 to TRBJ2-1; 10 bases align to TRBD1. CDR1 is SGHTA and CDR2 is FQGNSA in the germline V gene. V dropped 5 bases and J dropped 8; count of bases not matched to a gene: 6. The CDR3 is made up of 14 amino acids. The CDR3 loop reads CASSVQTGGDEQFF. For the CDR3, the DNA is TGTGCCAGCAGCGTCCAGACAGGGGGCGATGAGCAGTTCTTC.

This clone was found a few times. V gene TRBV9 combines with J gene TRBJ1-2; weak D call: TRBD1 (5 bases). CDR1 and CDR2 from the germline V gene are SGDLS and YYNGEE. Trimming left V 0 bases short and J 6 bases short, with 15 bases between. The CDR3 loop spans 15 amino acids. As DNA, the CDR3 is TGTGCCAGCAGCGTAGAACCAGGGAGGAGGGATGGCTACACCTTC. This encodes CASSVEPGRRDGYTF.

On this clone: The junction shows a germline mismatch at one end, possibly a read error. The rearrangement links TRBV5-4 to TRBJ2-2, with TRBD1 as a possible D gene (7 bases). The CDR3 runs to 13 residues. Germline-derived CDR1 and CDR2 are SGHNT and YYREEE (reference sequence). The CDR3 loop reads CASSLASQGGLFF. DNA of the CDR3: TGTGCCAGCAGCTTGGCTAGCCAGGGGGGGCTGTTTTTT.

The V gene is TRBV10-3, the J gene TRBJ2-2; maybe TRBD1 (6 bases). The CDR3 spans 13 residues. The V end lost 8 bases, the J end lost 0 bases, and 7 bases lay between the germline ends. Germline values: CDR1 ENHRY, CDR2 SYGVKD. CDR3 residues: CAIGGPNTGELFF. CDR3 in DNA: TGTGCCATCGGGGGCCCGAACACCGGGGAGCTGTTTTTT.